This TCR beta chain is drawn from a study of response to subunit inactivated influenza vaccine. Overall study findings and caveats: Each seasonal flu vaccination may recruit only limited new T cells, authors suggested.

One entry per CDR3 protein results from TCRdb running MiXCR on the RT-PCR reads. This table holds some 500,000 distinct CDR3 sequences, 10% to 15% found once. This clonotype occurred many times. The antigen is not known. The material sequenced was PBMCs from blood, taken 45 days after vaccination. This TCR came from a man aged 45-65 years who received an inactivated influenza vaccine.

DNA for the CDR3: TGTGCCAGCACCAATTCAGGGGAGGAGACCCAGTACTTC. Its translation: CASTNSGEETQYF. V usage is TRBV12-3 or TRBV12-4 and J usage is TRBJ2-5; possible D gene TRBD1, 6 bases. The CDR3 has 13 amino acids. The V gene lost 7 bases and the J gene lost 5 bases, with 14 bases spanning the gap.